The rows below give T cell receptor beta chains drawn from one sample of a study of shared clonotypes between healthy human individuals. Clones were sequenced by immunoSEQ multiplex PCR, and TCRdb holds only the in-frame ones, with some missing. This table has under 600,000 clones, around 77% appearing once. Sample: PBMCs. These receptors came from a woman between 40 and 50 years old in good health. Some clones in this sample may be carry-over from other donors' samples. The conserved cysteine and the conserved F or W are not part of the CDR3 here. Clone size is stated in some rows and not others, as once, few, many or a class when expanded.

CDR3 protein: ASSLGGAYSPLH
clone size: .
V gene: TRBV5-6
J gene: TRBJ1-6

CDR3 protein: ASSRGQENSGNTIY
clone size: few
V gene: TRBV18
J gene: TRBJ1-3

CDR3 protein: ATSRDRGQYTGELF
clone size: .
V gene: TRBV15
J gene: TRBJ2-2

CDR3 protein: ASSADRGSSYEQY
clone size: .
V gene: TRBV5-1
J gene: TRBJ2-7

CDR3 protein: ASSTGGRGWGYGYT
clone size: .
V gene: TRBV7-6
J gene: TRBJ1-2

CDR3 protein: ASSYRDRVSSPLH
clone size: .
V gene: TRBV28
J gene: TRBJ1-6

CDR3 protein: ASSLTGEQF
clone size: once
V gene: TRBV18
J gene: TRBJ2-1

CDR3 protein: ASSYFRGGGTDTQY
clone size: .
V gene: TRBV6-5
J gene: TRBJ2-3

CDR3 protein: ASLPTSGRVDTGELF
clone size: .
V gene: TRBV19
J gene: TRBJ2-2

CDR3 protein: ATTPQQETQY
clone size: .
V gene: TRBV28
J gene: TRBJ2-5

CDR3 protein: ASSEIVGRRHNEQF
clone size: .
V gene: TRBV6-1
J gene: TRBJ2-1

CDR3 protein: ASSEDRRAGPRSYEQY
clone size: .
V gene: TRBV10-1
J gene: TRBJ2-7

CDR3 protein: ASTRSWADQPQH
clone size: .
V gene: TRBV6-1
J gene: TRBJ1-5

CDR3 protein: ASSSPATYEQY
clone size: .
V gene: TRBV28
J gene: .

CDR3 protein: AIIKGTEAF
clone size: .
V gene: TRBV10-3
J gene: TRBJ1-1

CDR3 protein: ASSSLSGTYNEQF
clone size: .
V gene: TRBV18
J gene: TRBJ2-1

CDR3 protein: ASSYSILAVSYEQY
clone size: .
V gene: TRBV6-6
J gene: TRBJ2-7

CDR3 protein: ASSLGGSGGNTIY
clone size: .
V gene: TRBV5-6
J gene: TRBJ1-3

CDR3 protein: ASSYGGDYGYT
clone size: once
V gene: TRBV7-2
J gene: TRBJ1-2

CDR3 protein: ASRPRGGPLNYGYT
clone size: .
V gene: TRBV10-2
J gene: TRBJ1-2

CDR3 protein: ASSSSGLAGGPTDTQY
clone size: .
V gene: TRBV28
J gene: TRBJ2-3

CDR3 protein: ASSLDLSGDKQY
clone size: .
V gene: TRBV7-2
J gene: TRBJ2-7

CDR3 protein: ASSRQPYSAGSGAQY
clone size: .
V gene: TRBV7-6
J gene: TRBJ2-5

CDR3 protein: ASSSTGTGFYNTEAF
clone size: .
V gene: TRBV5-1
J gene: TRBJ1-1

CDR3 protein: ASNTGVHEQY
clone size: .
V gene: TRBV6-6
J gene: TRBJ2-7

CDR3 protein: ASSEEMVGAYEQY
clone size: few
V gene: TRBV6-1
J gene: TRBJ2-7

CDR3 protein: ASSVSAGRYQETQY
clone size: .
V gene: TRBV10-2
J gene: TRBJ2-5

CDR3 protein: SARQGGNEQF
clone size: .
V gene: TRBV29-1
J gene: TRBJ2-1

CDR3 protein: ASSFGGSSTDTQY
clone size: .
V gene: TRBV5-1
J gene: TRBJ2-3

CDR3 protein: ASSTPRLAGSDEQF
clone size: .
V gene: TRBV28
J gene: TRBJ2-1

CDR3 protein: ASSIDLGGEETQY
clone size: .
V gene: TRBV19
J gene: TRBJ2-5

CDR3 protein: ASSQPFSDSGNTIY
clone size: .
V gene: TRBV4-1
J gene: TRBJ1-3

CDR3 protein: ASSTLGVREAF
clone size: few
V gene: TRBV6-5
J gene: TRBJ1-1

CDR3 protein: AWTRPPGPQH
clone size: .
V gene: TRBV30
J gene: TRBJ1-5

CDR3 protein: ASSAGTGTEKLF
clone size: .
V gene: TRBV18
J gene: TRBJ1-4

CDR3 protein: ASSLGDSRLDRDNYGYT
clone size: .
V gene: TRBV7-9
J gene: TRBJ1-2

CDR3 protein: ASSHYAQEYTEAF
clone size: .
V gene: TRBV11-2
J gene: TRBJ1-1

CDR3 protein: ASREQGANGNTIY
clone size: .
V gene: TRBV2
J gene: TRBJ1-3

CDR3 protein: ASSQEKSVSGNTIY
clone size: .
V gene: TRBV4-1
J gene: TRBJ1-3

CDR3 protein: ASSSRGTGNSYEQY
clone size: .
V gene: TRBV7-8
J gene: TRBJ2-7

CDR3 protein: ASSSTGTGEQY
clone size: .
V gene: TRBV18
J gene: TRBJ2-7

CDR3 protein: SVSTSGGNYEQY
clone size: .
V gene: TRBV29-1
J gene: TRBJ2-7

CDR3 protein: ASSYMDRDLYFHTYEQY
clone size: .
V gene: TRBV5-4
J gene: TRBJ2-7

CDR3 protein: ASSLEVPGVSSNQPQH
clone size: .
V gene: TRBV7-2
J gene: TRBJ1-5

CDR3 protein: ASRGRGFGGHT
clone size: .
V gene: TRBV14
J gene: TRBJ1-2

CDR3 protein: ASSPLEGPRVQQY
clone size: many
V gene: TRBV11-2
J gene: TRBJ2-7

CDR3 protein: ASSEMVVAGNQPQH
clone size: .
V gene: TRBV6-1
J gene: TRBJ1-5

CDR3 protein: ASSLGHTDTQY
clone size: once
V gene: TRBV11-3
J gene: TRBJ2-3

CDR3 protein: ASSYDRGLDTGELF
clone size: .
V gene: TRBV6-5
J gene: TRBJ2-2

CDR3 protein: SAERTNEQF
clone size: .
V gene: TRBV20-1
J gene: TRBJ2-1

CDR3 protein: ASSPLAYEQY
clone size: .
V gene: TRBV9
J gene: TRBJ2-7